One and the same sample provided the 26 T cell receptor beta chains below, sequenced in a study of monozygotic twins with inflammatory bowel disease. TCRdb reprocessed the 5' RACE reads, keeping one entry per CDR3 protein, no DNA. The sample yields some 330,000 distinct CDR3 sequences, of which the top ten take up 5.6%. Sample: blood. The origin of the receptors is a human donor with ulcerative colitis or Crohn's disease, or a healthy co-twin of an affected twin (not recorded which).

The chain couples TRBV27 to TRBJ2-7. The germline CDR1 and CDR2 sequences are MNHEY and SMNVEV (reference sequence). The CDR3 sequence is 14 residues long. The CDR3 sequence is CASSVGQGVHEQYF.

The chain carries TRBV15 and TRBJ2-7; TCRdb lists TRBD2, though no DNA is available to test this call. Germline V lookup: CDR1 LNHNV, CDR2 YYDKDF (reference sequence). CDR3 length equals 15 residues. The CDR3 loop reads CATSTRTSPHYEQYF. The full variable domain, its missing parts supplied by reference TRBV15 and TRBJ2-7, is DAMVIQNPRYQVTQFGKPVTLSCSQTLNHNVMYWYQQKSSQAPKLLFHYYDKDFNNEADTPDNFQSRRPNTSFCFLDIRSPGLGDTAMYLCATSTRTSPHYEQYFGPGTRLTVT.

The chain recombines TRBV20-1 with TRBJ1-4; TCRdb picks TRBD1, but there is no DNA to check that call. This CDR3 is 14 amino acids long. CDR1 and CDR2 (germline): DFQATT, SNEGSKA (reference sequence). CDR3 region: CSAFPGTSNEKLFF.

J is TRBJ2-7 and V is TRBV10-3; checking the TCRdb D call of TRBD1 is not possible without DNA. CDR3 length: 14 residues. Germline loops: CDR1 ENHRY, CDR2 SYGVKD. The CDR3: CAISAGTVAYEQYF.

The V call is TRBV7-9, the J call TRBJ1-2; TCRdb indicates TRBD1, and absent DNA this call remains unverified. The CDR3 runs to 16 residues. Germline-derived CDR1 and CDR2 are SEHNR and FQNEAQ (reference sequence). CDR3: CASTLLTGNPFYGYTF.

The chain couples TRBV13 to TRBJ2-4; TCRdb lists TRBD2, though no DNA is available to test this call. The CDR3 extends over 15 amino acids. Per the germline V gene, CDR1 is PRHDT and CDR2 is FYEKMQ (reference sequence). The CDR3 loop is CASRRGGVAKNIQYF. Full variable domain (outside the CDR3, taken from reference TRBV13 and TRBJ2-4): AAGVIQSPRHLIKEKRETATLKCYPIPRHDTVYWYQQGPGQDPQFLISFYEKMQSDKGSIPDRFSAQQFSDYHSELNMSSLELGDSALYFCASRRGGVAKNIQYFGAGTRLSVL.

The chain combines TRBV18 with TRBJ2-5; the D call of TRBD1 rests on TCRdb alone, since no DNA is present to check it. Germline loops: CDR1 KGHSH, CDR2 LQKENI. The length of the CDR3 is 15 residues. CDR3 amino acids: CASSVTREAYETQYF.

The rearrangement links TRBV27 to TRBJ2-7; no DNA is available, so the TRBD1 call from TCRdb remains unchecked. The CDR3 runs to 13 residues. The germline V gene has CDR1 MNHEY and CDR2 SMNVEV (reference sequence). CDR3: CASRRTGSHEQYF.

The chain has TRBV7-2 and TRBJ1-2; the TRBD1 assignment by TCRdb is unverifiable without DNA. The CDR3 consists of 13 residues. In germline, CDR1 is SGHTA, CDR2 FQGNSA. CDR3 protein: CASSHGTDYGYTF. Looking up the rest from reference TRBV7-2 and TRBJ1-2 gives the full variable domain: GAGVSQSPSNKVTEKGKDVELRCDPISGHTALYWYRQSLGQGLEFLIYFQGNSAPDKSGLPSDRFSAERTGGSVSTLTIQRTQQEDSAVYLCASSHGTDYGYTFGSGTRLTVV.

This chain links TRBV7-2 with TRBJ2-7; absent DNA, TCRdb's TRBD2 call cannot be checked. From germline, CDR1 is SGHTA and CDR2 FQGNSA. This CDR3 has 15 amino acids. CDR3 region: CASSGTSGRGFEQYF.

The chain has TRBV27 and TRBJ1-6; the D call of TRBD1 rests on TCRdb alone, since no DNA is present to check it. CDR3 length: 15 residues. The V gene's germline CDR1 is MNHEY and CDR2 SMNVEV (reference sequence). The CDR3 reads CASSFGAVSNSPLHF.

The chain employs TRBV19 and TRBJ2-5; the D gene TCRdb calls, TRBD1, cannot be checked with no DNA. Looked up from germline, CDR1 is LNHDA and CDR2 is SQIVND (reference sequence). CDR3 size: 15 residues. The CDR3 is CASSIAWGAQETQYF. Combining the CDR3 with reference TRBV19 and TRBJ2-5 gives the whole variable domain DGGITQSPKYLFRKEGQNVTLSCEQNLNHDAMYWYRQDPGQGLRLIYYSQIVNDFQKGDIAEGYSVSREKKESFPLTVTSAQKNPTAFYLCASSIAWGAQETQYFGPGTRLLVL.

The chain joins TRBV18 to TRBJ2-6; TCRdb outputs TRBD1, but without DNA this stays unchecked. The length of the CDR3 is 17 residues. CDR1 is KGHSH, CDR2 LQKENI, per germline. The CDR3 sequence: CASSSTGTELGANVLTF.

The chain employs TRBV5-1 and TRBJ1-6. The CDR3 consists of 15 residues. CDR1 is SGHRS, CDR2 YFSETQ, per germline. CDR3 amino acids: CASSPGVGRVSPLHF. Filled out from reference TRBV5-1 and TRBJ1-6, the complete variable domain reads KAGVTQTPRYLIKTRGQQVTLSCSPISGHRSVSWYQQTPGQGLQFLFEYFSETQRNKGNFPGRFSGRQFSNSRSEMNVSTLELGDSALYLCASSPGVGRVSPLHFGNGTRLTVT.

The rearrangement uses TRBV7-9 and TRBJ1-4; TCRdb returns TRBD1, unconfirmable since there is no DNA. This CDR3 region has 14 residues. From germline, CDR1 is SEHNR and CDR2 FQNEAQ (reference sequence). CDR3 region: CASSLGKVGAGLFF.

V gene TRBV27 combines with J gene TRBJ1-4. There are 15 residues in the CDR3. CDR1 and CDR2 (germline): MNHEY, SMNVEV (reference sequence). The CDR3 here is CASSLLGQGGEKLFF.

The chain combines TRBV20-1 with TRBJ2-6; TCRdb's D call, TRBD1, is unchecked because there is no DNA. Germline CDR1 DFQATT, CDR2 SNEGSKA (reference sequence). The CDR3 length is 14 residues. CDR3 region: CSATGGMGANVLTF.

The rearrangement uses TRBV5-1 and TRBJ2-2; no DNA is available, so the TRBD2 call from TCRdb remains unchecked. Germline V lookup: CDR1 SGHRS, CDR2 YFSETQ. The CDR3 is 13 residues long. This CDR3 reads CASRERDTGELFF.

The CDR3 here is CASSFRSSGGRDTQYF. The J gene is TRBJ2-3, the V gene TRBV5-5; without DNA, the TCRdb call of TRBD2 cannot be checked. CDR3 length: 16 residues. Per germline, CDR1 SGHKS and CDR2 YYEKEE (reference sequence).

The rearrangement uses TRBV6-2 or TRBV6-3 and TRBJ1-5; TCRdb selects TRBD1, and the lack of DNA leaves this call unchecked. This CDR3 comprises 14 residues. CDR1 and CDR2 (germline): MNHEY, SVGEGT. This CDR3 reads CASRPGDRNQPQHF.

This chain links TRBV27 with TRBJ1-5; TCRdb indicates TRBD1, and absent DNA this call remains unverified. Per germline, CDR1 MNHEY and CDR2 SMNVEV (reference sequence). This CDR3 has 15 amino acids. CDR3 loop: CASRSGVYSNQPQHF.

The rearrangement joins TRBV21-1 to TRBJ2-1; TCRdb selects TRBD1, and the lack of DNA leaves this call unchecked. TRBV21-1 corresponds to a pseudogene. The CDR3 is 19 residues long. The CDR3 loop reads CASSTPFPAGAAPYNEQFF.

This chain uses TRBV14 with TRBJ2-1; without DNA, the TCRdb call of TRBD1 cannot be checked. The germline gives CDR1 SGHDN, CDR2 FVKESK. The CDR3 loop spans 16 amino acids. CDR3 residues: CASSQAGFGVSHEQFF.

V and J are TRBV5-1 and TRBJ2-5; TCRdb reports TRBD2, a call that lacks DNA to check it against. The CDR3 is 15 residues long. The germline V gene encodes CDR1 SGHRS and CDR2 YFSETQ. Here the CDR3 reads CASSLSGGLEETQYF.

This chain links TRBV27 with TRBJ2-5; the TCRdb D gene call, TRBD1, has no DNA to confirm it. The germline V gene encodes CDR1 MNHEY and CDR2 SMNVEV (reference sequence). The CDR3 runs 14 residues. The CDR3 reads CASSARDSQETQYF.

The V call is TRBV7-9, the J call TRBJ2-1; TCRdb indicates TRBD1, and absent DNA this call remains unverified. The germline gives CDR1 SEHNR, CDR2 FQNEAQ (reference sequence). The CDR3 extends over 13 amino acids. CDR3 in amino acids: CASSFQGPNEQFF.